The 5 T cell receptor beta chains given below trace back to one sample, sequenced in a study of blood T cell repertoires in COVID-19 (dated by TCRdb to 2018 to 2021). Receptor libraries were prepared by the immunoSEQ multiplex PCR assay. TCRdb retrieved this table from immuneACCESS and kept in-frame rearrangements only. Not all clones are present; in checked studies, unresolved V genes account for under half, and no reason is known for the remainder. Here the sample has 180,000 or so clones; almost 85% occur a single time. In total, the top ten clones hold 8% to 13% of the sample. The sample comprised PBMCs or T cells enriched from blood (not recorded which). Every receptor here comes from a man aged 50 to 60 who had recovered from COVID-19.

This rearrangement joins TRBV7-3 to TRBJ2-2; 14 bases agree with TRBD2. The CDR3 runs to 17 residues. Germline CDR1 and CDR2: SGHTA and FQGTGA. V lost 4 bases to trimming and J lost 6 bases; unmatched junction nucleotides: 7. In nucleotides, the CDR3 is TGTGCCAGCAGCTCACCGACTAGCGGGGGGGCGGCCGGGGAGCTGTTTTTT. Protein: CASSSPTSGGAAGELFF.

This clone appeared a single time. The chain couples TRBV2 to TRBJ1-1; D perhaps matches TRBD1 (6 bases). V was clipped by 6 bases and J by 1 base, with 9 bases between them. Looked up from germline, CDR1 is SNHLY and CDR2 is FYNNEI. The CDR3 covers 13 residues. The CDR3 loop is CASRADRNTEAFF. The CDR3 region has the DNA TGTGCCAGCAGAGCGGACAGGAACACTGAAGCTTTCTTT. The whole variable domain, remainder taken from reference TRBV2 and TRBJ1-1, is EPEVTQTPSHQVTQMGQEVILRCVPISNHLYFYWYRQILGQKVEFLVSFYNNEISEKSEIFDDQFSVERPDGSNFTLKIRSTKLEDSAMYFCASRADRNTEAFFGQGTRLTVV.

The chain links TRBV28 to TRBJ2-2, with 13 nucleotides matching TRBD2. Trimming cost V 5 bases and J 2 bases; bases outside gene matches: 5. Per germline, CDR1 MDHEN and CDR2 SYDVKM. This CDR3 has 17 amino acids. This CDR3 reads CASSQTSGGVNTGELFF. The CDR3 DNA is TGTGCCAGCAGTCAAACTAGCGGGGGGGTTAACACCGGGGAGCTGTTTTTT.

V and J are TRBV5-4 and TRBJ2-3, with 11 bases that match TRBD2. The germline gives CDR1 SGHNT, CDR2 YYREEE (reference sequence). The CDR3 has 16 amino acids. V lost 4 bases and J lost 5; bases outside the gene matches: 9. The CDR3 DNA reads TGTGCCAGCAGCCTAAGAACTAGCGGGAGTAGAGATACGCAGTATTTT. This sequence encodes CASSLRTSGSRDTQYF.

This clone was picked up a small number of times. J is TRBJ2-2 and V is TRBV19; a weak D match, TRBD1 (5 bases). This CDR3 contains 16 residues. CDR1 LNHDA and CDR2 SQIVND come from the germline V gene (reference sequence). V shed 7 bases and J shed 2 bases, with 17 bases lying between them. CDR3 region: CASTAPPGFNTGELFF. The CDR3 DNA is TGTGCCAGTACCGCACCCCCAGGGTTCAACACCGGGGAGCTGTTTTTT.